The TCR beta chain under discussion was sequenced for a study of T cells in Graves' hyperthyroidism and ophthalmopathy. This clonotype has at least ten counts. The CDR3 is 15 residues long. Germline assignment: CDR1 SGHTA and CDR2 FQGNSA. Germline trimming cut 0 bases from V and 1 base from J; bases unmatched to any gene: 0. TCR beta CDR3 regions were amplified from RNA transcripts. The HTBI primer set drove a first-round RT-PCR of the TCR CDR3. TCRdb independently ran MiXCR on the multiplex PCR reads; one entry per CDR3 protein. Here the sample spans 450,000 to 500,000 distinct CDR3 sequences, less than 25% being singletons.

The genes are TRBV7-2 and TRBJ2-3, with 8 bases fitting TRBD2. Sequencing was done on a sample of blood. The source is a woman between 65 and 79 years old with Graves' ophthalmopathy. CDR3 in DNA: TGTGCCAGCAGCTTAGCTAGCGGGGGCACAGATACGCAGTATTTT. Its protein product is CASSLASGGTDTQYF.